One and the same sample provided the 4 T cell receptor beta chains below, sequenced in a study of CD8 T cells in Susac syndrome. Reverse transcription used 0.5 to 1 ug RNA and random hexamers. TCRdb re-derived calls from the immunoSEQ multiplex PCR reads in MiXCR, one entry per CDR3 protein. Altogether roughly 140,000 distinct CDR3 sequences are present, about 95% being singletons, with the ten largest covering approximately 0.15%. Sequenced input: CD4+ T cells from PBMCs. These receptors came from a human donor with Susac syndrome.

This chain uses TRBV3-1 with TRBJ2-3, with a tentative D call TRBD2 (5 bases). V was pared by 2 bases and J by 7 bases, with 10 bases between. This CDR3 contains 13 residues. In germline, CDR1 is LGHDT, CDR2 YNNKEL (reference sequence). For the CDR3, the DNA is TGTGCCAGCAGCCAAACGGTCGGGAATACGCAGTATTTT. It codes for CASSQTVGNTQYF.

The chain couples TRBV6-6 to TRBJ2-7; 10 nucleotides line up with TRBD1. The CDR3 is 16 amino acids. Unmatched junction bases numbered 10, after V lost 5 bases and J lost 3 bases. Germline CDR1 MNHNY, CDR2 SVGAGI (reference sequence). The CDR3: CASSSSGTGADYEQYF. CDR3 nucleotides: TGTGCCAGCAGTAGTTCCGGGACAGGGGCCGACTACGAGCAGTACTTC.

The V call is TRBV19, the J call TRBJ1-5, with D unresolved. The CDR3 consists of 14 residues. Looked up from germline, CDR1 is LNHDA and CDR2 is SQIVND (reference sequence). V was trimmed by 7 bases and J by 5 bases, leaving 15 bases between them. In nucleotides, the CDR3 is TGTGCCAGTACCCTGGGAAGGGAGCATCAGCCCCAGCATTTT. It specifies CASTLGREHQPQHF.

The V gene is TRBV4-3, the J gene TRBJ2-1; no definite D call. The CDR3 spans 12 residues. Trimming stripped 3 bases from V and 7 bases from J, with 7 bases between. The germline gives CDR1 LGHNA, CDR2 YSLEER. Here the CDR3 reads CASSQKGNEQFF. For the CDR3, the DNA is TGCGCCAGCAGCCAGAAAGGAAATGAGCAGTTCTTC.